The source of this T cell receptor beta chain is a study of identifying expanded T cells in peripheral blood. The CDR3 runs to 13 residues. V lost 8 bases and J lost 11, with 19 bases in between. Germline CDR1 reads MNHEY; CDR2 reads SMNVEV (reference sequence). Healthy donors had no documented immune events, such as infections, while sampled. TCRdb keeps only in-frame clones here, not all; method: immunoSEQ multiplex PCR. The sample gives fewer than 55,000 clones, approximately 79% of which show up once; around 15% is in the top ten. The sequence was obtained from a person aged 18 to 70 in good health. This chain joins TRBV27 and TRBJ2-1; TRBD2 is a possible D gene (6 bases). The sample comprised blood. The CDR3 DNA sequence: TGTGCCAGCGGTGGGACTCTCACAGTGAAGCAGTTCTTC. This codes for CASGGTLTVKQFF.